This passage covers 22 T cell receptor beta chains from one sample sequenced in a study of blood T cells in healthy people across ages. Using a J-beta primer mix together with a sample-barcoded 5' primer, a second PCR was run for about 7 to 12 cycles. TCRdb analysed the 5' RACE reads with MiXCR anew, one entry per CDR3 protein. The sample holds hundreds of thousands of distinct CDR3 sequences, 40% to 50% seen once. Sequencing was performed on blood. The receptors derive from a man older than 75 in good health.

The sample holds a few counts of this clonotype. V is TRBV7-6 and J is TRBJ2-7; weak D call: TRBD2 (6 bases). Trimming took 5 bases from V and 0 from J, leaving 14 bases between them. Germline assignment: CDR1 SGHVS and CDR2 FNYEAQ. This CDR3 is built from 15 residues. The CDR3 loop reads CASSRGALDSYEQYF. DNA for the CDR3: TGTGCCAGCAGCCGCGGGGCACTAGACTCCTACGAGCAGTACTTC.

A note on this clonotype: It may be a read error: a sequence one base away is much more abundant. V usage is TRBV6-5 and J usage is TRBJ2-1; 10 bases match TRBD1. Matching the DNA end better, TRBJ2-7 makes the J call doubtful. Germline loops: CDR1 MNHEY, CDR2 SVGAGI. The CDR3 runs 15 residues. The CDR3 loop reads CASRRQGASYNEQYF. Here the CDR3 DNA reads TGTGCCAGCAGGCGACAGGGGGCCTCGTACAATGAGCAGTACTTC.

This clonotype was seen ten or more times. This sequence joins TRBV7-8 and TRBJ1-2; weak D call: TRBD1 (5 bases). The CDR3 runs to 14 residues. CDR1 SGHVS and CDR2 FQNEAQ come from the germline V gene. The V end was cut by 4 bases, the J end by 9 bases, with 18 bases between. Here the CDR3 DNA reads TGTGCCAGCAGCTCGCAAGGGACGTCGGGGAGCTACACCTTC. It yields the protein CASSSQGTSGSYTF.

CDR3 in DNA: TGCGCCAGCAGCCAAGAGAAGCGGGGTCTAGCGGGAGATGAGCAGTTCTTC. It is translated as CASSQEKRGLAGDEQFF. V gene TRBV4-3 combines with J gene TRBJ2-1, with 10 nucleotides matching TRBD2. Trimming took 0 bases from V and 8 from J; bases not matched to a gene: 10. Germline CDR1 LGHNA, CDR2 YSLEER. The CDR3 consists of 17 residues.

V is TRBV4-3 and J is TRBJ1-5; D remains unclear. Germline values: CDR1 LGHNA, CDR2 YSLEER. V was cut by 0 bases and J by 6 bases, with 12 bases left in between. This CDR3 is built from 15 residues. The CDR3: CASSQDVGLGQPQHF. As DNA, the CDR3 is TGCGCCAGCAGCCAAGATGTAGGGCTAGGTCAGCCCCAGCATTTT.

The table lists this clonotype with a few counts. This rearrangement joins TRBV7-2 to TRBJ2-5; D is possibly TRBD2 (5 bases). The CDR3 is 15 amino acids. Germline assignment: CDR1 SGHTA and CDR2 FQGNSA. V was clipped by 0 bases and J by 7 bases, with 15 bases between them. The CDR3 reads CASSLAPSTYGTQYF. The DNA for the CDR3 is TGTGCCAGCAGCTTAGCCCCTAGCACCTACGGGACCCAGTACTTC.

This rearrangement joins TRBV7-9 to TRBJ1-1, with D possibly TRBD1 on 5 matching bases. CDR3 length equals 14 residues. Germline V gene sequence: CDR1 SEHNR, CDR2 FQNEAQ (reference sequence). Deletions cut 4 bases from V and 0 bases from J, with 9 bases between. CDR3 nucleotides: TGTGCCAGCAGCTACGGGACCATGAACACTGAAGCTTTCTTT. Its protein product is CASSYGTMNTEAFF.

The CDR3: CASSPRTGGYGYTF. CDR3 DNA: TGTGCCAGCAGCCCCCGGACAGGGGGTTATGGCTACACCTTC. J is TRBJ1-2 and V is TRBV3-1; 10 positions match TRBD1. The germline V gene has CDR1 LGHDT and CDR2 YNNKEL (reference sequence). Trimming removed 4 bases from V and 5 bases from J; junction bases left unmatched: 4. The CDR3 length is 14 residues.

The chain recombines TRBV7-9 with TRBJ2-1, with 11 bases fitting TRBD2. CDR1 SEHNR and CDR2 FQNEAQ come from the germline V gene (reference sequence). CDR3 size: 18 residues. The V segment lost 2 bases and the J segment 4 bases; nucleotides outside the gene matches: 10. As DNA, the CDR3 is TGTGCCAGCAGCTTATACTCCGGGACTAGCGGACCATACAATGAGCAGTTCTTC. This translates into CASSLYSGTSGPYNEQFF.

With respect to this clonotype: The junction departs from germline at one end; a sequencing error may be responsible. The CDR3 loop is CATSRAGGTGAFF. The DNA for the CDR3 is TGTGCCACCAGCAGAGCAGGGGGCACTGGAGCTTTCTTT. This chain connects TRBV15 to TRBJ1-1; 8 bases line up with TRBD1. The germline CDR1 and CDR2 sequences are LNHNV and YYDKDF (reference sequence). The CDR3 totals 13 residues.

The V call is TRBV5-1, the J call TRBJ1-2; no reliable D call. Trimming took 0 bases from V and 5 from J, leaving 8 bases between them. The CDR3 length is 13 residues. Germline V gene data show CDR1 as SGHRS and CDR2 as YFSETQ. The CDR3 DNA sequence: TGCGCCAGCAGCTTGGAGAAAGAGTATGGCTACACCTTC. It translates to CASSLEKEYGYTF.

The chain is built from TRBV5-1 and TRBJ1-4; no reliable D call. Per the germline V gene, CDR1 is SGHRS and CDR2 is YFSETQ. V lost 1 base and J 8 bases, leaving 15 bases between the germline ends. The CDR3 runs 15 residues. The CDR3 coding sequence is TGCGCCAGCAGCTTGTTTCCCCGGGGTGAAGAAAAACTGTTTTTT. Amino acid sequence: CASSLFPRGEEKLFF.

This chain connects TRBV12-3 or TRBV12-4 to TRBJ2-7; the match to TRBD2 covers 10 bases. The last part of the DNA fits TRBJ2-5 better; the J call may be wrong. The CDR3 has 16 residues. Written as DNA, the CDR3 is TGTGCCAGCAGTTTAGGGGTAGCGGGAGGCGCAGAGACCCAGTACTTC. Translating it yields CASSLGVAGGAETQYF.

The rearrangement links TRBV20-1 to TRBJ2-5; TRBD2 aligns across 13 bases. CDR1 and CDR2 from the germline V gene are DFQATT and SNEGSKA (reference sequence). The junction had 5 bases not matched to a gene; V was cut back by 2 bases and J by 5 bases. The CDR3 totals 15 residues. CDR3 region: CSARSGLAGEETQYF. DNA for the CDR3: TGCAGTGCTAGATCCGGACTAGCGGGAGAGGAGACCCAGTACTTC.

This clonotype was seen only a few times. This chain joins TRBV9 and TRBJ1-1, with D possibly matching TRBD1 (5 bases). The V end was cut by 3 bases, the J end by 0 bases, with 15 bases between. CDR1 SGDLS and CDR2 YYNGEE come from the germline V gene. The CDR3 totals 16 residues. CDR3 in amino acids: CASSGGLGELNTEAFF. The CDR3 nucleotides are TGTGCCAGCAGCGGAGGACTGGGGGAATTGAACACTGAAGCTTTCTTT.

V is TRBV15 and J is TRBJ2-5; tentatively, D is TRBD2 (6 bases). The CDR3 is 18 residues long. The V gene's germline CDR1 is LNHNV and CDR2 YYDKDF (reference sequence). Trimming left V 0 bases short and J 2 bases short, with 19 bases between. The CDR3 region is CATSRDFISSGRQETQYF. CDR3 DNA sequence: TGTGCCACCAGCAGAGATTTCATCTCGAGCGGGCGTCAAGAGACCCAGTACTTC. The variable domain in full, completed from reference TRBV15 and TRBJ2-5, reads DAMVIQNPRYQVTQFGKPVTLSCSQTLNHNVMYWYQQKSSQAPKLLFHYYDKDFNNEADTPDNFQSRRPNTSFCFLDIRSPGLGDTAMYLCATSRDFISSGRQETQYFGPGTRLLVL.

The table lists this clonotype with many counts. CDR3 in DNA: TGTGCCAGCAGCTTAGGGACAGTCGGTTCACCCCTCCACTTT. Translated: CASSLGTVGSPLHF. V and J are TRBV7-9 and TRBJ1-6; possible D gene TRBD1, 6 bases. The CDR3 runs 14 residues. CDR1 and CDR2 (germline): SEHNR, FQNEAQ (reference sequence). V dropped 1 base and J dropped 9 bases, with 10 bases sitting between them.

J is TRBJ2-3 and V is TRBV6-1; D gene unclear. This CDR3 region has 13 residues. V lost 2 bases to trimming and J lost 2 bases, with 5 bases between them. Germline assignment: CDR1 MNHNS and CDR2 SASEGT. The CDR3 coding sequence is TGTGCCAGCAGTGAACGCCCCACAGATACGCAGTATTTT. It specifies CASSERPTDTQYF.

This clonotype has ten or more counts. V gene TRBV6-6 combines with J gene TRBJ2-1, with a possible D match to TRBD2 (6 bases). The CDR3 loop spans 13 amino acids. Germline lookup yields CDR1 MNHNY and CDR2 SVGAGI (reference sequence). The ends were cut back, 7 bases at V and 8 bases at J, with 15 bases in the middle. The CDR3 loop reads CASTPGTGDEQFF. CDR3 bases: TGTGCCAGCACCCCCGGGACTGGTGATGAGCAGTTCTTC.

The V and J genes are TRBV4-3 and TRBJ2-7; D might be TRBD1 (6 bases). The CDR3 sequence is 15 residues long. Germline V gene lookup returns CDR1 LGHNA and CDR2 YSLEER. Deletions cut 0 bases from V and 2 bases from J, with 11 bases between. In DNA form, the CDR3 reads TGCGCCAGCAGCCAAGAGAGACAGGCGCCCTACGAGCAGTACTTC. Translation gives CASSQERQAPYEQYF.

The CDR3 is CASTGQTNIQYF. Here the CDR3 DNA reads TGTGCCAGCACAGGACAGACAAACATTCAGTACTTC. V usage is TRBV2 and J usage is TRBJ2-4; tentatively, D is TRBD1 (6 bases). This CDR3 comprises 12 residues. V was trimmed by 7 bases and J by 6 bases, leaving 10 bases between them. CDR1 is SNHLY, CDR2 FYNNEI, per germline.

The rearrangement uses TRBV20-1 and TRBJ2-1; D is unclear. The CDR3 has 13 amino acids. From germline, CDR1 is DFQATT and CDR2 SNEGSKA (reference sequence). The V gene lost 4 bases and the J gene lost 8 bases, with 15 bases spanning the gap. The CDR3 loop reads CSATTPRHHEQFF. The CDR3 coding sequence is TGCAGTGCTACTACTCCTAGGCACCATGAGCAGTTCTTC.